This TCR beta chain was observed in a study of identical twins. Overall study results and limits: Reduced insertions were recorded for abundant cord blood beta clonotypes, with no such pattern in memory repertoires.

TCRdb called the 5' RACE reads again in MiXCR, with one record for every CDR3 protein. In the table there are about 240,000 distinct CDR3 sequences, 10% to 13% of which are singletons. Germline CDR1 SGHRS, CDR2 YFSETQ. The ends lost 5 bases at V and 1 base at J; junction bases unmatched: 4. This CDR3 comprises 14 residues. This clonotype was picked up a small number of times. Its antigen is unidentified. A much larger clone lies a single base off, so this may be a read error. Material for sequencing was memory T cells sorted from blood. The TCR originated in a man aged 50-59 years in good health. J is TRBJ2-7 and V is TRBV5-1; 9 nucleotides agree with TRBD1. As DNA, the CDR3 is TGCGCCAGCAGATCCGGGACAGGGTCCTACGAGCAGTACTTC. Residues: CASRSGTGSYEQYF.